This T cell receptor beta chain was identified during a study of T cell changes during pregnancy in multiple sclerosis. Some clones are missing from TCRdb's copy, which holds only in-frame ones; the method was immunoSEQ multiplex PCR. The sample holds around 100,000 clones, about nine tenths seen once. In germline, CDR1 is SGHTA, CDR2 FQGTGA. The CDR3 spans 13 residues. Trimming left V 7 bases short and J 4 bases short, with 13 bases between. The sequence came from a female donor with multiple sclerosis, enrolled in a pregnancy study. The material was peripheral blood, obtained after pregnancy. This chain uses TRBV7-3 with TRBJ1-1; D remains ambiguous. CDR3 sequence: CASKLTRATEAFF. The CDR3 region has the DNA TGTGCCAGCAAACTTACGAGGGCCACTGAAGCTTTCTTT.